The 21 T cell receptor beta chains presented below share a single source sample, sequenced in a study of blood T cell repertoires in COVID-19. Sequenced by immunoSEQ multiplex PCR; TCRdb stores in-frame clones only, minus some. The sample consists of some 120,000 clones, 70% to 75% of them appearing once. Specimen: peripheral blood. Receptor source: a man aged 60 to 69 with acute or convalescent COVID-19.

The V call is TRBV6-1, the J call TRBJ2-4; perhaps TRBD2 as D (5 bases). The CDR3 spans 16 residues. The germline V and J ends were trimmed by 3 bases and 12 bases, with 24 bases remaining between them. In germline, CDR1 is MNHNS, CDR2 SASEGT. This CDR3 is CASSDGDLDGGSGQYF. CDR3 sequence (DNA): TGTGCCAGCAGTGATGGGGATCTGGACGGAGGCTCTGGTCAGTACTTC.

This clone was observed a few times. The J gene is TRBJ2-7, the V gene TRBV5-1; D perhaps matches TRBD2 (5 bases). CDR1 and CDR2 (germline): SGHRS, YFSETQ. The germline V and J ends were trimmed by 6 bases and 2 bases, with 9 bases remaining between them. The CDR3 covers 12 residues. CDR3 nucleotides: TGCGCCAGCAATGCCGGGGCCTACGAGCAGTACTTC. This codes for CASNAGAYEQYF.

The chain joins TRBV12-3 or TRBV12-4 to TRBJ2-3, with D hard to call. This CDR3 comprises 12 residues. The V end was cut by 3 bases, the J end by 6 bases, with 7 bases between. The CDR3 bases are TGTGCCAGCAGTTTGTCTGTGGATACGCAGTATTTT. Translating gives CASSLSVDTQYF.

The chain links TRBV30 to TRBJ1-5; D perhaps matches TRBD1 (5 bases). Germline V gene data show CDR1 as GTSNPN and CDR2 as SVGIG (reference sequence). Trimming cost V 2 bases and J 6 bases, with 8 bases left between them. The CDR3 has 12 amino acids. This CDR3 reads CAWSQGGQPQHF. For the CDR3, the DNA is TGTGCCTGGAGTCAGGGTGGTCAGCCCCAGCATTTT. Supplemented by reference TRBV30 and TRBJ1-5, the full variable domain reads SQTIHQWPATLVQPVGSPLSLECTVEGTSNPNLYWYRQAAGRGLQLLFYSVGIGQISSEVPQNLSASRPQDRQFILSSKKLLLSDSGFYLCAWSQGGQPQHFGDGTRLSIL.

This clone was counted between two and nine times. V gene TRBV3-1 (or the pseudogene TRBV3-2) combines with J gene TRBJ2-5; D uncertain. This CDR3 spans 14 amino acids. Germline CDR1 LGHDT, CDR2 YNNKEL (reference sequence). Trimming cost V 4 bases and J 1 base, with 10 bases left between them. The CDR3 region has the DNA TGTGCCAGCAGCCCCCTGGCCACCCAAGAGACCCAGTACTTC. Protein: CASSPLATQETQYF.

The genes are TRBV9 and TRBJ2-1; D not resolved. Per germline, CDR1 SGDLS and CDR2 YYNGEE. This CDR3 comprises 13 residues. V lost 0 bases and J lost 9, with 10 bases in between. For the CDR3, the DNA is TGTGCCAGCAGCGTAGTAAACGGTGCTGAGCAGTTCTTC. It translates to CASSVVNGAEQFF. The variable domain in full, with the rest retrieved from reference TRBV9 and TRBJ2-1, is DSGVTQTPKHLITATGQRVTLRCSPRSGDLSVYWYQQSLDQGLQFLIQYYNGEERAKGNILERFSAQQFPDLHSELNLSSLELGDSALYFCASSVVNGAEQFFGPGTRLTVL.

This clone was seen repeatedly, ten times or more. V gene TRBV7-6 combines with J gene TRBJ1-5; possibly TRBD1 for D (5 bases). V was clipped by 4 bases and J by 7 bases, with 20 bases between them. From germline, CDR1 is SGHVS and CDR2 FNYEAQ. The CDR3 consists of 16 residues. The CDR3 DNA reads as TGTGCCAGCAGCTCCGGGGTCGGGGGGTCTTGGCAGCCCCAGCATTTT. Its protein product is CASSSGVGGSWQPQHF.

This chain connects TRBV12-3 or TRBV12-4 to TRBJ2-7, with 7 bases identical to TRBD2. The CDR3 runs to 13 residues. Trimming cost V 6 bases and J 0 bases; bases outside gene matches: 2. The DNA of the CDR3 is TGTGCCAGCAGATGGGAGGGCTCCTACGAGCAGTACTTC. Residues: CASRWEGSYEQYF.

This chain uses TRBV7-2 with TRBJ1-2; D perhaps matches TRBD1 (6 bases). Germline V gene sequence: CDR1 SGHTA, CDR2 FQGNSA. The CDR3 covers 14 residues. Trimming took 1 base from V and 1 from J, leaving 7 bases between them. CDR3 in DNA: TGTGCCAGCAGCTTAGTACAGGGTAACTATGGCTACACCTTC. Translated: CASSLVQGNYGYTF.

V is TRBV3-1 (or the pseudogene TRBV3-2) and J is TRBJ2-1, with 9 bases lining up with TRBD1. CDR3 length: 16 residues. Trimming took 2 bases from V and 12 from J; bases not matched to a gene: 14. Germline V CDR1 and CDR2: LGHDT, YNNKEL (reference sequence). CDR3 amino acids: CASSQFSEGGQGTQFF. The CDR3 coding sequence is TGTGCCAGCAGCCAATTCTCCGAGGGGGGACAGGGTACGCAGTTCTTC.

The J gene is TRBJ2-1, the V gene TRBV29-1; a possible D gene is TRBD2 (5 bases). CDR1 and CDR2 from the germline V gene are SQVTM and ANQGSEA. There are 14 residues in the CDR3. V was shortened by 2 bases and J by 3 bases, with 11 bases between the two germline ends. Here the CDR3 reads CSVESRGGYNEQFF. The CDR3 DNA follows: TGCAGCGTTGAATCACGTGGAGGCTACAATGAGCAGTTCTTC.

The chain carries TRBV12-5 and TRBJ1-2; D call uncertain. Deletions cut 6 bases from V and 4 bases from J, with 15 bases between. Per the germline V gene, CDR1 is LGHNT and CDR2 is FRNRAP. The CDR3 sequence is 14 residues long. The CDR3 is CASGGPQGGYGYTF. The CDR3 bases are TGTGCTAGTGGGGGTCCACAAGGCGGCTATGGCTACACCTTC.

The sample holds a few counts of this clone. The chain couples TRBV5-6 to TRBJ2-7; tentatively, D is TRBD2 (6 bases). Germline-derived CDR1 and CDR2 are SGHDT and YYEEEE. The V end lost 3 bases, the J end lost 2 bases, and 9 bases lay between the germline ends. This CDR3 region has 13 residues. CDR3 protein: CASSSSGAYEQYF. As DNA, the CDR3 is TGTGCCAGCAGCTCGTCGGGGGCCTACGAGCAGTACTTC.

This sequence joins TRBV2 and TRBJ1-1, with 8 bases aligning to TRBD1. J lost 0 bases, V lost 8 bases, and 5 bases had no gene match. The CDR3 extends over 14 amino acids. From germline, CDR1 is SNHLY and CDR2 FYNNEI. The CDR3 DNA follows: TGTGCCAGCCAAGGACAGGGACTGAACACTGAAGCTTTCTTT. This gives the protein CASQGQGLNTEAFF.

This sequence joins TRBV7-2 and TRBJ1-4, with 8 bases identical to TRBD1. J gave up 7 bases and V 0 bases, and 7 bases lay outside the gene matches. CDR1 is SGHTA and CDR2 is FQGNSA in the germline V gene. The CDR3 has 16 residues. DNA for the CDR3: TGTGCCAGCAGCTTAGCTAACAGGGGGATGAGTGAAAAACTGTTTTTT. Translation gives CASSLANRGMSEKLFF.

This clone has a count of ten or more. The chain employs TRBV6-6 and TRBJ2-2; a weak D match, TRBD2 (6 bases). V lost 5 bases to trimming and J lost 5 bases, with 9 bases between them. Germline-derived CDR1 and CDR2 are MNHNY and SVGAGI (reference sequence). The CDR3 totals 13 residues. The CDR3 DNA is TGTGCCAGCAGTCCCGCGGGAACCGGGGAGCTGTTTTTT. Translation: CASSPAGTGELFF.

The chain couples TRBV4-1 to TRBJ2-1, with a tentative D call TRBD1 (6 bases). V was trimmed by 4 bases and J by 10 bases, leaving 14 bases between them. CDR1 is MGHRA and CDR2 is YSYEKL in the germline V gene. The CDR3 extends over 13 amino acids. Here the CDR3 reads CASSRLWTDEQFF. In DNA, the CDR3 is TGCGCCAGCAGCCGTCTCTGGACAGACGAGCAGTTCTTC.

CDR3 nucleotides: TGTGCCAGCAGCGCCCTCTTCACAGATACGCAGTATTTT. Translation: CASSALFTDTQYF. The gene calls are TRBV9 and TRBJ2-3; no clear D gene. Trimming left V 3 bases short and J 2 bases short, with 7 bases between. The CDR3 runs 13 residues. From germline, CDR1 is SGDLS and CDR2 YYNGEE.

V usage is TRBV10-3 and J usage is TRBJ1-2; D ambiguous. The CDR3 is 16 amino acids. Germline loops: CDR1 ENHRY, CDR2 SYGVKD. Trimming stripped 4 bases from V and 0 bases from J, with 15 bases between. The CDR3 bases are TGTGCCATCAGTGGAAACATCGGGGTAGCTAACTATGGCTACACCTTC. As protein: CAISGNIGVANYGYTF.

The rearrangement joins TRBV4-1 to TRBJ2-1; 8 positions match TRBD2. Per the germline V gene, CDR1 is MGHRA and CDR2 is YSYEKL. Germline trimming cut 1 base from V and 12 bases from J; bases unmatched to any gene: 11. The CDR3 is 15 residues long. The CDR3 DNA is TGCGCCAGCAGCCAAGCTTCGACGGGAGGGGTTCCGCAGTTCTTC. Translating it yields CASSQASTGGVPQFF.

This sequence joins TRBV7-9 and TRBJ2-7, with TRBD1 matching 10 bases. The germline CDR1 and CDR2 sequences are SEHNR and FQNEAQ (reference sequence). The CDR3 spans 14 residues. V gave up 5 bases and J gave up 2 bases; unmatched junction bases: 3. The CDR3 region is CASSETGGPYEQYF. As DNA, the CDR3 is TGTGCCAGCAGCGAGACAGGGGGCCCCTACGAGCAGTACTTC. Together with reference TRBV7-9 and TRBJ2-7, the CDR3 gives the full variable domain: DTGVSQNPRHKITKRGQNVTFRCDPISEHNRLYWYRQTLGQGPEFLTYFQNEAQLEKSRLLSDRFSAERPKGSFSTLEIQRTEQGDSAMYLCASSETGGPYEQYFGPGTRLTVT.